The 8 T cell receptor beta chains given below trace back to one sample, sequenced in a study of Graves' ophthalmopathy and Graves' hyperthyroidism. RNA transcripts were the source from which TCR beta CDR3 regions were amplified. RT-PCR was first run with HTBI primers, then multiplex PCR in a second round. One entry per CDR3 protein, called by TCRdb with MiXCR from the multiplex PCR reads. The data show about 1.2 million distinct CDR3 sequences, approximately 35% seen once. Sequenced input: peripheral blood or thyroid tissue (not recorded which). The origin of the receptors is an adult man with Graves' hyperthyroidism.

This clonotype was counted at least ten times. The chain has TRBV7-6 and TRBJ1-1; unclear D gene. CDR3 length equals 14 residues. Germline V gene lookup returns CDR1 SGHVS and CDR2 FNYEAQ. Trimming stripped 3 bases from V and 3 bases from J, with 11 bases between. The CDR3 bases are TGTGCCAGCAGCTTGGGCCCTAAAGACACTGAAGCTTTCTTT. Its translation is CASSLGPKDTEAFF. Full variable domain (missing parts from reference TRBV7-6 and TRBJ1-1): GAGVSQSPRYKVTKRGQDVALRCDPISGHVSLYWYRQALGQGPEFLTYFNYEAQQDKSGLPNDRFSAERPEGSISTLTIQRTEQRDSAMYRCASSLGPKDTEAFFGQGTRLTVV.

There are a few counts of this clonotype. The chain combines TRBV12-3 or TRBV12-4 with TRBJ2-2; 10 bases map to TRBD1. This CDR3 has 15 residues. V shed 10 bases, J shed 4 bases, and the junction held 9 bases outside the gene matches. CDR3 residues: CATERDRGFTGELFF. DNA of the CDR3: TGTGCCACCGAGCGGGACAGGGGATTCACCGGGGAGCTGTTTTTT.

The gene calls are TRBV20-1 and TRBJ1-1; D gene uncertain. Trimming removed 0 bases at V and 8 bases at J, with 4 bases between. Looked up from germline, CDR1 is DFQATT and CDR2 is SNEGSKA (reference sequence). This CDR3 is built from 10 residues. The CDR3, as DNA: TGCAGTGCTAGAGAGGTGGAAGCTTTCTTT. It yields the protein CSAREVEAFF.

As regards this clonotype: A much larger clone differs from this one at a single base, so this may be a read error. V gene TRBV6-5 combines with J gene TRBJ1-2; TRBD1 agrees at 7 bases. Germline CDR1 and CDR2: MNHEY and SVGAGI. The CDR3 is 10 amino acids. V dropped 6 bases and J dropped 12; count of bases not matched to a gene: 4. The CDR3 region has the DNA TGTGCCAGCAGGACAGGGTTTGACACCTTC. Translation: CASRTGFDTF.

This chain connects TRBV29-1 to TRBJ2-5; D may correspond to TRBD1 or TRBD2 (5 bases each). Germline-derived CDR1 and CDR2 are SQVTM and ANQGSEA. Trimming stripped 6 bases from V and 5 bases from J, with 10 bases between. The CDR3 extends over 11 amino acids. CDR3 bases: TGCAGCGTCGAGGGGTTTGAGACCCAGTACTTC. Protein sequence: CSVEGFETQYF.

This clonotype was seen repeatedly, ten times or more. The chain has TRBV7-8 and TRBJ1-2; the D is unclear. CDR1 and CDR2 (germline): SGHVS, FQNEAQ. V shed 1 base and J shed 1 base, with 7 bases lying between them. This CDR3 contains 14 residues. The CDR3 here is CASSLVGFNYGYTF. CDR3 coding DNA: TGTGCCAGCAGCTTAGTGGGTTTTAACTATGGCTACACCTTC.

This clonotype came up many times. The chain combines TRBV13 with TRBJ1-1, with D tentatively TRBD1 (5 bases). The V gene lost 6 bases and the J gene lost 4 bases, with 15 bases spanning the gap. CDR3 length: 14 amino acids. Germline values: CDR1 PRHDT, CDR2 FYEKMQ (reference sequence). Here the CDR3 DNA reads TGTGCCAGCAGATTAAACGAGGGGAGCACTGAAGCTTTCTTT. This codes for CASRLNEGSTEAFF.

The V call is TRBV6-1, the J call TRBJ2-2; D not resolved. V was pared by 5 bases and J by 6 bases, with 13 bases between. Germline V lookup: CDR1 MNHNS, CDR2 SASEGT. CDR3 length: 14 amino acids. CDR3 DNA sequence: TGTGCCAGCAGTTCGCCTAGGATCCCCGGGGAGCTGTTTTTT. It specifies CASSSPRIPGELFF.